This TCR beta chain was retrieved from a study of cytomegalovirus exposure and HLA in healthy donors. Overall study: From donors who were HLA-typed, an early data release held about 85 million unique TCRs. The study, taken as a whole, reports: It was reportedly the case that the classifier diagnosed cytomegalovirus status with high specificity and sensitivity.

V was pared by 7 bases and J by 4 bases, with 18 bases between. The V gene's germline CDR1 is SQVTM and CDR2 ANQGSEA. The CDR3 has 14 amino acids. PCR used 60 Vbeta primers and 13 Jbeta primers. Profiling relied on immunoSEQ multiplex PCR, and the TCRdb table lists in-frame clones only, not all of them. Among 90,000 to 150,000 clones listed, about 76% were seen once. As to this clone: The antigen is unknown.

This chain joins TRBV29-1 and TRBJ2-3, with D possibly being TRBD1 (6 bases). The source material was PBMCs. The sequence derives from a woman aged 40-49 years in good health and CMV-seropositive. The CDR3 DNA is TGCAGCGGCACGACAGGTCCGAGTCCAGATACGCAGTATTTT. Amino acids: CSGTTGPSPDTQYF.